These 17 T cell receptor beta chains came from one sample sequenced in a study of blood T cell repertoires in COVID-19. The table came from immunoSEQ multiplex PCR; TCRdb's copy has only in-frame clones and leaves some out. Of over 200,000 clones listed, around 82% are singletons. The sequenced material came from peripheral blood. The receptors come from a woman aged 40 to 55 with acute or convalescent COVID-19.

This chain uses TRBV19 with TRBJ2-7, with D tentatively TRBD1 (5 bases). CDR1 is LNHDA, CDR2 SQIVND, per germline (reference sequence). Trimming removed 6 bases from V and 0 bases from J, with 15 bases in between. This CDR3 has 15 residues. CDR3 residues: CASRWGSDSSYEQYF. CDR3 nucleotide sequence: TGTGCCAGTAGGTGGGGCAGCGACTCCTCCTACGAGCAGTACTTC.

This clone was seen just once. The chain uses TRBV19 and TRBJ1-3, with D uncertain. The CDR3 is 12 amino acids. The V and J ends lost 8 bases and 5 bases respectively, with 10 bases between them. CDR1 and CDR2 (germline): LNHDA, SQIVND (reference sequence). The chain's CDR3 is CASWRERNTIYF. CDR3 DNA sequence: TGTGCCAGTTGGAGGGAACGAAACACCATATATTTT. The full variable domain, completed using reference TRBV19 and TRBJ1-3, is DGGITQSPKYLFRKEGQNVTLSCEQNLNHDAMYWYRQDPGQGLRLIYYSQIVNDFQKGDIAEGYSVSREKKESFPLTVTSAQKNPTAFYLCASWRERNTIYFGEGSWLTVV.

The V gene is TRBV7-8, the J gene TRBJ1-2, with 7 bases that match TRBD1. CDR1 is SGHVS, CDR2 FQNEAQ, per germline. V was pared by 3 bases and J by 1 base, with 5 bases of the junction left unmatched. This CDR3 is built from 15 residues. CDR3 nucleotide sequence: TGTGCCAGCAGCTTCGGGACAGACCTTAACTATGGCTACACCTTC. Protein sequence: CASSFGTDLNYGYTF.

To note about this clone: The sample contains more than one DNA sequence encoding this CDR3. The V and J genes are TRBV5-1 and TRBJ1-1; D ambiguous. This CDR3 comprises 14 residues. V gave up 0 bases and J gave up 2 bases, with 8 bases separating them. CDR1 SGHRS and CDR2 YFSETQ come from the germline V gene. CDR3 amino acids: CASSLERLNTEAFF. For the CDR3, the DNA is TGCGCCAGCAGCTTGGAGAGGTTAAACACTGAAGCTTTCTTT.

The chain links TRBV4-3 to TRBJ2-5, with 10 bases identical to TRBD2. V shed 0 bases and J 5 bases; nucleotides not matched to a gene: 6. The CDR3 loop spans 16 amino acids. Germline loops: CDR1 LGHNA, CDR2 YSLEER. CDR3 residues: CASSQDEAGGRETQYF. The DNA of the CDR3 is TGCGCCAGCAGCCAAGATGAAGCGGGAGGGCGGGAGACCCAGTACTTC.

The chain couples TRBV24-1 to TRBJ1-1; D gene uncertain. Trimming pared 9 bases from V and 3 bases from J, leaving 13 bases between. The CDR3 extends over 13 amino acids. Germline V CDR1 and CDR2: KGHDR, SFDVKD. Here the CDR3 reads CATASWADTEAFF. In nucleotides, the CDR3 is TGTGCCACCGCCTCTTGGGCAGACACTGAAGCTTTCTTT.

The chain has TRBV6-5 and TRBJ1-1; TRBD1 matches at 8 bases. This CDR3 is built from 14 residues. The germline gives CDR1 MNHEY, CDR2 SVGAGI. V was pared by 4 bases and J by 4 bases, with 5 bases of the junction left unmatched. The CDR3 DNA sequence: TGTGCCAGCAGTTCCAGGGGGCTCGGCACTGAAGCTTTCTTT. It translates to CASSSRGLGTEAFF.

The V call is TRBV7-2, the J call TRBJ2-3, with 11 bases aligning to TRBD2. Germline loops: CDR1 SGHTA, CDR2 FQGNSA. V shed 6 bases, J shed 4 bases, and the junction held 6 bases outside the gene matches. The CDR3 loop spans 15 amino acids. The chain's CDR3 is CASRRLAGGPDTQYF. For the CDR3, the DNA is TGTGCCAGCAGGCGATTAGCGGGAGGGCCAGATACGCAGTATTTT.

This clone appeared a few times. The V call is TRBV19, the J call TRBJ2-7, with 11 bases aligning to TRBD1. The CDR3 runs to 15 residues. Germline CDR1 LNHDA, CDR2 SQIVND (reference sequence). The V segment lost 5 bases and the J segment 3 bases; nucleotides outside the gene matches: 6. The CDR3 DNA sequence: TGTGCCAGTAGTGTCCGGGACAGGGGGTTCTACGAGCAGTACTTC. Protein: CASSVRDRGFYEQYF.

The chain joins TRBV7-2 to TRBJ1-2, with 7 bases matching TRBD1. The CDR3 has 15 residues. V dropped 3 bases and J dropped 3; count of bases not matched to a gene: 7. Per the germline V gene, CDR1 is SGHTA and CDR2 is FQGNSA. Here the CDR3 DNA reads TGTGCCAGCAGCTTCACACAGGGGTCCTACTATGGCTACACCTTC. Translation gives CASSFTQGSYYGYTF.

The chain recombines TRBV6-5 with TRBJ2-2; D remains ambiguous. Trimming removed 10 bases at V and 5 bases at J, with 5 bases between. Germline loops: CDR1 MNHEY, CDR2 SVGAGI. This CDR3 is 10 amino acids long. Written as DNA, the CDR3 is TGTGCCACCGGTACCGGGGAGCTGTTTTTT. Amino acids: CATGTGELFF.

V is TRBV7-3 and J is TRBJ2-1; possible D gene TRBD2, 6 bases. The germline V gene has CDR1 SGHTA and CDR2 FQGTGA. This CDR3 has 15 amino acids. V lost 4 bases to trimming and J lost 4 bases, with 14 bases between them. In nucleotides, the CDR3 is TGTGCCAGCAGCTCCGGACTGGGACTGTACAATGAGCAGTTCTTC. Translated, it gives CASSSGLGLYNEQFF.

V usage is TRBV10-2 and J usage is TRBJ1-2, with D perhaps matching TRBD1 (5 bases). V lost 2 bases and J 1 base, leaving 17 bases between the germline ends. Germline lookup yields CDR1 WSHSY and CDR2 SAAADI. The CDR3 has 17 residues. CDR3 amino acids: CASSEPNEPGNNYGYTF. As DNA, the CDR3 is TGCGCCAGCAGTGAGCCGAATGAGCCAGGGAATAACTATGGCTACACCTTC.

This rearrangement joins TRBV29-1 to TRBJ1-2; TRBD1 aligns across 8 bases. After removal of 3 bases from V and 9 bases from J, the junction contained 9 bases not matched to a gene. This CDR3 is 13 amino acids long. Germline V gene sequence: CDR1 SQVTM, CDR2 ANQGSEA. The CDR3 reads CSVDGAGGASYTF. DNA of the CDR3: TGCAGCGTTGATGGAGCAGGGGGCGCGAGCTACACCTTC.

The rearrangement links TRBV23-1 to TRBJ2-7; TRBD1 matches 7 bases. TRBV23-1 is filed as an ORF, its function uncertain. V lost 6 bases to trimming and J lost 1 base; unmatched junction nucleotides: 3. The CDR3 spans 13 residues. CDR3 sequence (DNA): TGCGCCAGCAGGGGGACAGAATCCTACGAGCAGTACTTC. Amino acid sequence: CASRGTESYEQYF.

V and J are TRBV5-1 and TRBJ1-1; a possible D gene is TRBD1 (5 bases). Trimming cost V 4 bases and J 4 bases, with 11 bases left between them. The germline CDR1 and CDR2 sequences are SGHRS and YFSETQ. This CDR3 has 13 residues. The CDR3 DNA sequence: TGCGCCAGCAGCCCCGACAGTATCACTGAAGCTTTCTTT. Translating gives CASSPDSITEAFF.

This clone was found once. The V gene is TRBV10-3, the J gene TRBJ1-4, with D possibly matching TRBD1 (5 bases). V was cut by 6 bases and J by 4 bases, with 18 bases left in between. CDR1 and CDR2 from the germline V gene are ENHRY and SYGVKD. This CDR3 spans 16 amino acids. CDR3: CAISQHTTGNNEKLFF. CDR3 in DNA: TGTGCCATCAGCCAGCATACCACAGGAAATAATGAAAAACTGTTTTTT.